This TCR beta chain is from a study of T-cell reconstitution after alpha-beta-depleted transplantation in children. This clonotype was detected many times. The target antigen is unknown. Findings of the study overall: TCRbeta diversity was high at day 60 in some patients (a result of surviving recipient T cells and thymic progenitors). About two months after transplant, alpha-beta T cells reportedly came from several hundred expanded graft clones.

Germline loops: CDR1 SGHRS, CDR2 YFSETQ. Trimming left V 0 bases short and J 2 bases short, with 11 bases between. This CDR3 is 15 amino acids long. The TCRbeta library incorporated unique molecular identifiers. MiXCR, run by TCRdb on the PCR reads, gives a single entry per CDR3 protein. The table records approximately 70,000 distinct CDR3 sequences, over 4.5% of them present only once. This receptor was identified in a boy under two years old who had a stem cell transplant for acute myeloid leukemia, so the T cells may come from the graft donor. The rearrangement links TRBV5-1 to TRBJ2-5; either TRBD1 or TRBD2 may supply D (5 bases each). Here the sequenced sample was PBMCs, mostly from graft donor cells, taken 180 days after TCRalphabeta/CD19-depleted stem cell transplant. The chain's CDR3 is CASSLVPGPQETQYF. CDR3 DNA sequence: TGCGCCAGCAGCTTGGTACCGGGACCACAAGAGACCCAGTACTTC. The variable domain in full, with the rest retrieved from reference TRBV5-1 and TRBJ2-5, is KAGVTQTPRYLIKTRGQQVTLSCSPISGHRSVSWYQQTPGQGLQFLFEYFSETQRNKGNFPGRFSGRQFSNSRSEMNVSTLELGDSALYLCASSLVPGPQETQYFGPGTRLLVL.